A selection of T cell receptor beta chains follows, all from one sample in a study of molecular identifiers for immune sequencing clone quantification. TCRdb redid the calling of the PCR reads with MiXCR, one entry per CDR3 protein. The sample contains some 13,000 distinct CDR3 sequences, roughly 15% of which appear only once. The sample comprised naive CD8+ T cells from blood, with Jurkat cell RNA spiked in. These receptors were taken from a human donor in good health. Some libraries in this study had Jurkat cell RNA spiked in. CDR3s include the opening cysteine and the closing phenylalanine or tryptophan. Fields, in order: V gene, clone size, D gene, J gene, CDR3 DNA, CDR3 protein. A D gene is named only where the DNA matches it firmly. Where a row states a size, it is once, few, many or the class of an expanded clone; other rows omit it.

>TRBV6-5|NA|NA|TRBJ1-6
TGTGCCAGCAGTTGCTCTTCTGGGGCTAATTGGAATTCACCCCTCCACTTT
CASSCSSGANWNSPLHF
>TRBV5-1|NA|NA|TRBJ2-7
TGCGCCAGCAGCCGCGGAGGCCCTTCCTACGAGCAGTACTTC
CASSRGGPSYEQYF
>TRBV11-1|NA|NA|TRBJ2-3
TGTGTCAGCAGCTCACAATGGGGCACAGATACGCAGTATTTT
CVSSSQWGTDTQYF
>TRBV27|many|NA|TRBJ1-2
TGTGCCAGCGCAGGGAGTCCCTATGGCTACACCTTC
CASAGSPYGYTF
>TRBV6-6|medium-sized|NA|TRBJ1-5
TGTGCCAGCAGTTACACACAGGGCAATCAGCCCCAGCATTTT
CASSYTQGNQPQHF
>TRBV27|few|NA|TRBJ2-7
TGTGCCAGCAGTTTAGGCGGCCCCTACGAGCAGTACTTC
CASSLGGPYEQYF
>TRBV2|NA|NA|TRBJ1-1
TGTGCCAGCAGTGAAGGGGAGGATTGGACAGAGGACACTGAAGCTTTCTTT
CASSEGEDWTEDTEAFF
>TRBV11-2|NA|TRBD2|TRBJ2-7
TGTGCCAGCAGCTTAGATCGGTTAATAGGGACTAGCGCCTATCGCGAGCAGTACTTC
CASSLDRLIGTSAYREQYF
>TRBV20-1|medium-sized|NA|TRBJ2-3
TGCAGTGCTAGAGATAATTGGGTCGCAGATACGCAGTATTTT
CSARDNWVADTQYF
>TRBV5-1|NA|NA|TRBJ2-7
TGCGCCAGCAGCCCGTCCCGGGGCAGGGACGAGCAGTACTTC
CASSPSRGRDEQYF
>TRBV19|medium-sized|NA|TRBJ2-7
TGTGCCAGTAGTGTCATTTATGACGGAGCCTACGAGCAGTACTTC
CASSVIYDGAYEQYF
>TRBV11-3|many|NA|TRBJ2-7
TGTGCCAGCAGCTTAGACAACTACGAGCAGTACTTC
CASSLDNYEQYF
>TRBV29-1|medium-sized|NA|TRBJ1-1
TGCAGCGCGAATCCAGCAGTGAACACTGAAGCTTTCTTT
CSANPAVNTEAFF
>TRBV20-1|medium-sized|NA|TRBJ2-5
TGCAGTGCTAGAGAGTCATACCAAGAGACCCAGTACTTC
CSARESYQETQYF
>TRBV27|many|NA|TRBJ2-3
TGTGCCAGCAGTTCCTACGCAACCACAGATACGCAGTATTTT
CASSSYATTDTQYF
>TRBV6-6|many|NA|TRBJ2-7
TGTGCCAGCAGTCGGAATTACGAGCAGTACTTC
CASSRNYEQYF
>TRBV20-1|medium-sized|TRBD1|TRBJ2-3
TGCAGTGCCCGACCCCCAGGGGGCTGGAACACAGATACGCAGTATTTT
CSARPPGGWNTDTQYF
>TRBV24-1|few|NA|TRBJ1-1
TGTGCCACCAGGATCCTATTACGGGGGAACACTGAAGCTTTCTTT
CATRILLRGNTEAFF
>TRBV7-8|medium-sized|NA|TRBJ2-3
TGTGCCAGCAGCTCCCCGGACAGACCCTACACAGATACGCAGTATTTT
CASSSPDRPYTDTQYF
>TRBV5-1|many|NA|TRBJ2-1
TGCGCCAGCAGCTTGGGCCCGGGGGCGGACAATGAGCAGTTCTTC
CASSLGPGADNEQFF
>TRBV12-3/TRBV12-4|many|NA|TRBJ1-2
TGTGCCAGCAGTGGATGGACCTCACAGGGAACTAACTATGGCTACACCTTC
CASSGWTSQGTNYGYTF
>TRBV28|many|TRBD1|TRBJ1-4
TGTGCCAGCAGTTTAGGACTAACAGGGGCGGCTGAAAAACTGTTTTTT
CASSLGLTGAAEKLFF
>TRBV20-1|medium-sized|TRBD2|TRBJ2-3
TGCAGTGCCGACTGGAGCGGGAGGGCCCTTCCAGATACGCAGTATTTT
CSADWSGRALPDTQYF
>TRBV6-6|NA|NA|TRBJ1-1
TGTGCCAGCAGTTACCCTGATACTGAAGCTTTCTTT
CASSYPDTEAFF
>TRBV10-2|many|NA|TRBJ2-3
TGCGCCATTTTCAAAGATACGCAGTATTTT
CAIFKDTQYF
>TRBV28|few|TRBD1|TRBJ2-5
TGTGCCAGCAGTTTATGGCAGCAGGGGGCTCTTGAGACCCAGTACTTC
CASSLWQQGALETQYF
>TRBV12-3/TRBV12-4|many|NA|TRBJ2-1
TGTGCCAGCAGTTTCCTAGGAAGCGAGCAGTTCTTC
CASSFLGSEQFF
>TRBV29-1|medium-sized|NA|TRBJ2-2
TGCAGCGCCCCGGCGGGGACCGGGGAGCTGTTTTTT
CSAPAGTGELFF
>TRBV27|many|NA|TRBJ2-6
TGTGCCAGCAGTTTAACTGTCATCTCTGGGGCCAACGTCCTGACTTTC
CASSLTVISGANVLTF
>TRBV7-2|medium-sized|NA|TRBJ1-3
TGTGCCAGCAGCTTAGAAGCCTCTCTGGGCCCCATATATTTT
CASSLEASLGPIYF
>TRBV19|many|NA|TRBJ1-1
TGTGCCGGTGAAGGACACCTGAACACTGAAGCTTTCTTT
CAGEGHLNTEAFF
>TRBV7-6|medium-sized|NA|TRBJ2-3
TGTGCCAGCAGCTTAAGGCAGCCCGGGCCGGCAGATACGCAGTATTTT
CASSLRQPGPADTQYF
>TRBV4-1|many|NA|TRBJ1-1
TGCGCCAGCAGCCCGACCTGGGGCACTGAAGCTTTCTTT
CASSPTWGTEAFF
>TRBV6-1|many|NA|TRBJ1-4
TGTGCCAGCAGTAGAGCCCTAAATGAAAAACTGTTTTTT
CASSRALNEKLFF
>TRBV30|medium-sized|NA|TRBJ1-2
TGCGGCAGGGAAGATATCTATGGCTACACCTTC
CGREDIYGYTF
>TRBV4-1|NA|TRBD2|TRBJ2-1
TGCGCCAGCAGCCCTAGCGGGAGGGGTGTAAATGAGCAGTTCTTC
CASSPSGRGVNEQFF
>TRBV15|NA|TRBD1|TRBJ1-1
TGTGCCACCAGCAGAGCACCGGGACAGCTAGACGCTGAAGCTTTCTTT
CATSRAPGQLDAEAFF
>TRBV20-1|medium-sized|NA|TRBJ1-4
TGCAGTGCTAGAGGCTACCTACAGGCGTTCTCGTCTTCAACTAATGAAAAACTGTTTTTT
CSARGYLQAFSSSTNEKLFF
>TRBV3-1|few|TRBD2|TRBJ2-1
TGTGCCAGCGGACCGAGCGGGACTAGCAGCGATGAGCAGTTCTTC
CASGPSGTSSDEQFF
>TRBV15|NA|TRBD2|TRBJ2-2
TGTGCCACCAGCAGAGATCCTCTAGCGGGTACGAACACCGGGGAGCTGTTTTTT
CATSRDPLAGTNTGELFF
>TRBV7-6|NA|TRBD1|TRBJ2-7
TGTGCCAGCAGCCCAGGGGGTGGCGCCGCCTACGAGCAGTACTTC
CASSPGGGAAYEQYF
>TRBV5-1|NA|TRBD2|TRBJ2-3
TGCGCCAGCTGCTTCCGCGGGAGGGAAGTGGATACGCAGTATTTT
CASCFRGREVDTQYF
>TRBV11-3|many|TRBD2|TRBJ2-7
TGTGCCAGCAGTGGGACTAGCGGGAGTTACGAGCAGTACTTC
CASSGTSGSYEQYF
>TRBV5-1|many|NA|TRBJ2-5
TGCGCCAGCAGCTTGGAGGCACTAGGGCAAGAGACCCAGTACTTC
CASSLEALGQETQYF
>TRBV27|medium-sized|TRBD1|TRBJ2-7
TGTGCCAGCAGTACGGGACAGGGGTACGAGCAGTACTTC
CASSTGQGYEQYF
>TRBV27|many|NA|TRBJ1-1
TGTGCCAGCAGGAAGACGACAGGTACTATTGAAGCTTTCTTT
CASRKTTGTIEAFF
>TRBV3-1|NA|TRBD2|TRBJ2-1
TGTGCCAGCAGCCAAGATAGTGTGGGGAGGGGTGAGCAGTTCTTC
CASSQDSVGRGEQFF
>TRBV5-6|many|NA|TRBJ1-1
TGTGCCAGCAGCGGAGGACAGACGAACACTGAAGCTTTCTTT
CASSGGQTNTEAFF
>TRBV7-6|many|NA|TRBJ2-7
TGTGCCAGCAGCTTAGGAAACGACGAGCAGTACTTC
CASSLGNDEQYF